In its sample, the clone carrying this TCR beta chain was seen a few times. Its antigen remains unknown. The CDR3 has 15 amino acids. Trimming removed 6 bases from V and 2 bases from J; junction bases left unmatched: 5. Germline V gene sequence: CDR1 WNHNN, CDR2 SYGVQD (reference sequence). The sample originates from a study of cytomegalovirus exposure and HLA in healthy donors. Points from the study as a whole: Later analysis identified about 18,000 TCR beta sequences associated with HLA alleles, using a false discovery rate threshold of 0.05.

13 Jbeta primers and 60 Vbeta primers were used for the PCR. Produced via immunoSEQ multiplex PCR; TCRdb's table is partial and in-frame only. Of 85,000 to 100,000 clones listed, around 64% are singletons. This TCR was recovered from a man aged 60 to 69 in good health and CMV-seronegative. Sequencing was done on a sample of PBMCs. The chain carries TRBV10-1 and TRBJ2-2; 8 bases map to TRBD2. CDR3 nucleotides: TGCGCCAGCAGAGCGGGAGTTGGTAACACCGGGGAGCTGTTTTTT. Residues: CASRAGVGNTGELFF.